The entry below gives a single T cell receptor beta chain sequence along with its context. This CDR3 comprises 14 residues. Trimming removed 4 bases at V and 7 bases at J, with 17 bases between. Germline lookup yields CDR1 SEHNR and CDR2 FQNEAQ (reference sequence). This entry belongs to a study of blood T cell repertoires in COVID-19. Study as a whole: PBMCs, B-cell-depleted T cells, or T cells provided the cDNA or gDNA that made up the material.

Libraries were prepared by immunoSEQ multiplex PCR; TCRdb keeps only in-frame clonotypes and omits some of them. The sample lists roughly 73,000 clones; about 80% were seen once. The genes are TRBV7-9 and TRBJ2-7, with a possible D match to TRBD2 (5 bases). This clonotype was obtained from a human donor in a cohort sampled during active COVID-19. The sample consisted of peripheral blood. CDR3 in DNA: TGTGCCAGCAGCTCCGGCGGGTCTAAAAGAGAGCAGTACTTC. It translates to CASSSGGSKREQYF.